The 28 T cell receptor beta chains below were found in one sample sequenced in a study of T cells in Graves' hyperthyroidism and ophthalmopathy. Authors of the study amplified TCR beta CDR3 regions from RNA transcripts. The primer set for the first-round RT-PCR of the TCR CDR3 was HTBI. TCRdb fed the multiplex PCR reads into MiXCR, producing one record per CDR3 protein. The data contain a few hundred thousand distinct CDR3 sequences, less than 25% of them seen just once; the ten biggest clones take up approximately 25%. The material sequenced was blood. These TCRs come from a man aged 18 to 35 with Graves' hyperthyroidism.

This clonotype has at least ten counts. The rearrangement uses TRBV7-2 and TRBJ2-2; no reliable D call. CDR1 is SGHTA, CDR2 FQGNSA, per germline. V was shortened by 1 base and J by 5 bases, with 8 bases between the two germline ends. This CDR3 is built from 14 residues. The CDR3 region has the DNA TGTGCCAGCAGCTTAGTCGGGCCTACCGGGGAGCTGTTTTTT. Translating it yields CASSLVGPTGELFF. Variable domain in full (rest from reference TRBV7-2 and TRBJ2-2): GAGVSQSPSNKVTEKGKDVELRCDPISGHTALYWYRQSLGQGLEFLIYFQGNSAPDKSGLPSDRFSAERTGGSVSTLTIQRTQQEDSAVYLCASSLVGPTGELFFGEGSRLTVL.

This clonotype has at least ten counts. The J gene is TRBJ2-7, the V gene TRBV9, with 13 bases lining up with TRBD2. CDR1 is SGDLS, CDR2 YYNGEE, per germline. CDR3 size: 16 residues. The junction had 8 bases not matched to a gene; V was cut back by 4 bases and J by 4 bases. As DNA, the CDR3 is TGTGCCAGCAGCACGCGCCCGACTAGCGGGGGGTACGAGCAGTACTTC. Translation gives CASSTRPTSGGYEQYF. Based on the CDR3 plus reference TRBV9 and TRBJ2-7, the full variable domain is DSGVTQTPKHLITATGQRVTLRCSPRSGDLSVYWYQQSLDQGLQFLIQYYNGEERAKGNILERFSAQQFPDLHSELNLSSLELGDSALYFCASSTRPTSGGYEQYFGPGTRLTVT.

The chain couples TRBV28 to TRBJ2-4; D call uncertain. CDR1 is MDHEN, CDR2 SYDVKM, per germline. V was cut by 4 bases and J by 9 bases, with 19 bases left in between. The CDR3 has 15 residues. For the CDR3, the DNA is TGTGCCAGCAGTTCCCTGGCGACCCTTGAAGGCATTCAGTACTTC. Protein product: CASSSLATLEGIQYF.

The table lists this clonotype with a few counts. The V gene is TRBV20-1, the J gene TRBJ2-7; 10 bases are a match to TRBD2. J was trimmed by 6 bases and V by 4 bases; bases with no gene match: 9. The germline CDR1 and CDR2 sequences are DFQATT and SNEGSKA (reference sequence). The CDR3 is 14 residues long. The CDR3 is CSATGRLAGPEQYF. The CDR3 DNA reads TGCAGTGCTACAGGGAGACTAGCGGGTCCCGAGCAGTACTTC.

This clonotype was counted ten times or more. This chain uses TRBV7-9 with TRBJ2-7; tentatively, D is TRBD2 (5 bases). Looked up from germline, CDR1 is SEHNR and CDR2 is FQNEAQ (reference sequence). Trimming stripped 4 bases from V and 5 bases from J, with 15 bases between. The CDR3 extends over 14 amino acids. In DNA form, the CDR3 reads TGTGCCAGCAGCTCCCGGGAACAGCCCCACGAGCAGTACTTC. The encoded protein is CASSSREQPHEQYF.

This clonotype was recorded at least ten times. The CDR3, as DNA: TGTGCCACCAGTGACCGGACGACAGGGAGAAGGGAGACCCAGTACTTC. Protein sequence: CATSDRTTGRRETQYF. The chain is built from TRBV24-1 and TRBJ2-5; 7 bases are a match to TRBD1. After removal of 4 bases from V and 5 bases from J, the junction contained 12 bases not matched to a gene. CDR3 length equals 16 residues. The germline V gene has CDR1 KGHDR and CDR2 SFDVKD.

This clonotype has a count of ten or more. The V gene is TRBV15, the J gene TRBJ1-5; TRBD1 matches 8 bases. The V gene end was trimmed by 0 bases and the J gene end by 2 bases; junction bases not matched to a gene: 15. The CDR3 extends over 20 amino acids. The germline V gene encodes CDR1 LNHNV and CDR2 YYDKDF (reference sequence). CDR3 sequence (DNA): TGTGCCACCAGCAGAGAAGGACAGGGATTGGGTTCGAGAGGCAATCAGCCCCAGCATTTT. Translating gives CATSREGQGLGSRGNQPQHF.

On this clonotype itself: A much larger clone lies one base from this, so it may be a read error. The CDR3 loop reads CASSLRVPNTGELFF. Written as DNA, the CDR3 is TGTGCCAGCAGTTTGCGGGTCCCAAACACCGGGGAGCTGTTTTTT. The chain uses TRBV27 and TRBJ2-2, with D perhaps matching TRBD2 (5 bases). This CDR3 contains 15 residues. V was pared by 3 bases and J by 2 bases, with 10 bases between. Per germline, CDR1 MNHEY and CDR2 SMNVEV (reference sequence).

The gene calls are TRBV29-1 and TRBJ2-1, with D perhaps matching TRBD1 (6 bases). The germline V gene has CDR1 SQVTM and CDR2 ANQGSEA. V lost 2 bases, J lost 10 bases, and 12 bases lay in between. The CDR3 is made up of 12 amino acids. The CDR3 region has the DNA TGCAGCGTTGAAACAGGGCTGGGCGAGCAGTTCTTC. Its translation is CSVETGLGEQFF.

This clonotype was picked up many times. The chain carries TRBV4-1 and TRBJ2-7; TRBD2 is a possible D gene (6 bases). The CDR3 has 15 amino acids. The V end lost 0 bases, the J end lost 3 bases, and 12 bases lay between the germline ends. The germline V gene has CDR1 MGHRA and CDR2 YSYEKL. This CDR3 is CASSQDGGVSYEQYF. The CDR3 nucleotides are TGCGCCAGCAGCCAAGATGGAGGGGTTAGCTACGAGCAGTACTTC.

This clonotype came up many times. The CDR3 DNA reads TGTGCCAGCAGTCCCCCCCCCAGGGAGTCGGGAAACACCATATATTTT. Amino acids: CASSPPPRESGNTIYF. The V call is TRBV28, the J call TRBJ1-3; the D gene is possibly TRBD1 (5 bases). The CDR3 has 16 amino acids. The V end lost 5 bases, the J end lost 4 bases, and 18 bases lay between the germline ends. Germline lookup yields CDR1 MDHEN and CDR2 SYDVKM.

This clonotype has ten or more counts. The rearrangement uses TRBV28 and TRBJ1-1, with D possibly matching TRBD1 (5 bases). Per germline, CDR1 MDHEN and CDR2 SYDVKM. The CDR3 is made up of 11 amino acids. Trimming took off 3 bases at V and 8 bases at J, with 7 bases between the two ends. The CDR3: CASSLGQEAFF. The CDR3 nucleotides are TGTGCCAGCAGTTTGGGGCAGGAAGCTTTCTTT.

This clonotype came up many times. The rearrangement links TRBV19 to TRBJ2-7; 9 bases are a match to TRBD1. Losses at the gene ends were 4 bases for V and 1 base for J; bases not matched to a gene: 5. There are 15 residues in the CDR3. Germline V gives CDR1 LNHDA, CDR2 SQIVND (reference sequence). For the CDR3, the DNA is TGTGCCAGTAGTACCTCGGGGACAGGGTCCTACGAGCAGTACTTC. This codes for CASSTSGTGSYEQYF.

V is TRBV5-1 and J is TRBJ2-7; D remains ambiguous. This CDR3 region has 13 residues. Trimming left V 0 bases short and J 3 bases short, with 7 bases between. Germline V gives CDR1 SGHRS, CDR2 YFSETQ. The CDR3 reads CASSLATHYEQYF. In nucleotides, the CDR3 is TGCGCCAGCAGCTTGGCCACCCACTACGAGCAGTACTTC.

The sample holds many counts of this clonotype. The V call is TRBV5-1, the J call TRBJ1-2; D is unresolved. Germline loops: CDR1 SGHRS, CDR2 YFSETQ. Trimming pared 0 bases from V and 2 bases from J, leaving 8 bases between. The CDR3 length is 14 residues. The CDR3 DNA follows: TGCGCCAGCAGCTTGGGTATCCTCAACTATGGCTACACCTTC. Amino acids: CASSLGILNYGYTF.

This clonotype was counted many times. The chain has TRBV28 and TRBJ2-5, with 11 positions matching TRBD2. V was pared by 6 bases and J by 0 bases, with 9 bases of the junction left unmatched. The CDR3 has 17 amino acids. Germline V gene lookup returns CDR1 MDHEN and CDR2 SYDVKM. CDR3 region: CASSSASGGYHQETQYF. In DNA, the CDR3 is TGTGCCAGCAGCTCGGCTAGCGGGGGGTACCACCAAGAGACCCAGTACTTC.

Ten or more counts support this clonotype. V usage is TRBV7-2 and J usage is TRBJ1-2; D might be TRBD1 (6 bases). V was trimmed by 6 bases and J by 4 bases, leaving 12 bases between them. This CDR3 contains 13 residues. Germline CDR1 and CDR2: SGHTA and FQGNSA. The CDR3 sequence: CASSQQGTYGYTF. The CDR3 coding sequence is TGTGCCAGCAGTCAACAGGGAACCTATGGCTACACCTTC.

The table lists this clonotype with many counts. The rearrangement joins TRBV9 to TRBJ1-2; 8 nucleotides line up with TRBD1. From germline, CDR1 is SGDLS and CDR2 YYNGEE. This CDR3 has 17 residues. J was trimmed by 2 bases and V by 0 bases; bases with no gene match: 9. In nucleotides, the CDR3 is TGTGCCAGCAGCGTAGCCAGGGGGCAAGTGGGGAACTATGGCTACACCTTC. Protein product: CASSVARGQVGNYGYTF.

The chain employs TRBV12-3 or TRBV12-4 and TRBJ1-5, with D perhaps matching TRBD1 (5 bases). The length of the CDR3 is 14 residues. V was clipped by 6 bases and J by 5 bases, with 14 bases between them. The DNA for the CDR3 is TGTGCCAGCAGCCGTGGGACCGCTTATCAGCCCCAGCATTTT. Its translation: CASSRGTAYQPQHF.

At least ten counts were recorded for this clonotype. V usage is TRBV28 and J usage is TRBJ1-1; D not certain. The CDR3 sequence is 13 residues long. V dropped 3 bases and J dropped 7 bases, with 12 bases sitting between them. Germline V lookup: CDR1 MDHEN, CDR2 SYDVKM. The CDR3 reads CASSFRVSVEAFF. The CDR3 DNA reads TGTGCCAGCAGTTTTCGGGTCTCAGTTGAAGCTTTCTTT.

Concerning this clonotype: A read error may be the cause here, since a much bigger clone is one base away. This rearrangement joins TRBV19 to TRBJ2-7; 7 nucleotides match TRBD1. The V gene's germline CDR1 is LNHDA and CDR2 SQIVND (reference sequence). The CDR3 totals 14 residues. The CDR3 coding sequence is TGTGCCGGTAGGCCGTCCAGGGGACAGCCCCCGGAGTACTTC. This codes for CAGRPSRGQPPEYF.

The sample holds many counts of this clonotype. The CDR3 DNA sequence: TGTGCCAGCAGACTCTCAGGAAACAGGGAGCTGTTTTTT. Protein sequence: CASRLSGNRELFF. The chain recombines TRBV6-2 or TRBV6-3 with TRBJ2-2; unclear D gene. V was clipped by 6 bases and J by 9 bases, with 14 bases between them. The CDR3 consists of 13 residues. The germline V gene has CDR1 MNHEY and CDR2 SVGEGT.

This clonotype came up many times. V and J are TRBV5-4 and TRBJ1-1; possibly TRBD1 for D (5 bases). Germline assignment: CDR1 SGHNT and CDR2 YYREEE (reference sequence). Between the trimmed V and J ends, which lost 1 base and 0 bases, there was a span of 7 bases. The CDR3 runs 14 residues. DNA for the CDR3: TGTGCCAGCAGCTTGCAGACAGTGAACACTGAAGCTTTCTTT. This sequence encodes CASSLQTVNTEAFF.

There are a few counts of this clonotype. This CDR3 is CASRRDRARGTEAFF. The CDR3 region has the DNA TGCGCCAGCAGGCGGGACAGGGCGAGGGGCACTGAAGCTTTCTTT. The rearrangement uses TRBV5-1 and TRBJ1-1; TRBD1 matches 9 bases. The CDR3 totals 15 residues. V shed 5 bases, J shed 4 bases, and the junction held 9 bases outside the gene matches. Germline CDR1 reads SGHRS; CDR2 reads YFSETQ.

This clonotype was seen just once. The chain recombines TRBV6-5 with TRBJ2-7; TRBD2 aligns across 11 bases. V was pared by 4 bases and J by 4 bases, with 6 bases of the junction left unmatched. CDR1 is MNHEY and CDR2 is SVGAGI in the germline V gene. The CDR3 totals 15 residues. CDR3 sequence (DNA): TGTGCCAGCAGTTCCCCGGGACTAGCGGCTTACGAGCAGTACTTC. Amino acid sequence: CASSSPGLAAYEQYF.

V and J are TRBV6-5 and TRBJ1-1; D gene unclear. Germline values: CDR1 MNHEY, CDR2 SVGAGI. The CDR3 is made up of 16 amino acids. V was pared by 0 bases and J by 1 base, with 12 bases between. CDR3 coding DNA: TGTGCCAGCAGTTACTCGCCCAGAGGATCGAACACTGAAGCTTTCTTT. As protein: CASSYSPRGSNTEAFF.

This clonotype has at least ten counts. The chain uses TRBV7-6 and TRBJ2-7, with 10 bases aligning to TRBD1. The CDR3 covers 16 residues. The germline V gene has CDR1 SGHVS and CDR2 FNYEAQ. V gave up 5 bases and J gave up 2 bases; unmatched junction bases: 9. The CDR3 is CASSPFAGQGPYEQYF. The CDR3 coding sequence is TGTGCCAGCAGCCCTTTTGCGGGACAGGGGCCCTACGAGCAGTACTTC.

This clonotype has more than one count but fewer than ten. V gene TRBV19 combines with J gene TRBJ2-2, with a possible D match to TRBD2 (6 bases). Trimming removed 1 base at V and 7 bases at J, with 13 bases between. Per the germline V gene, CDR1 is LNHDA and CDR2 is SQIVND (reference sequence). This CDR3 is 15 amino acids long. This chain's CDR3 is CASSIAGASDGELFF. The CDR3 region has the DNA TGTGCCAGTAGTATAGCGGGAGCAAGCGACGGGGAGCTGTTTTTT.